Here is one T cell receptor beta chain with its context. Antigen specificity is unknown. Time point described: sample taken at primary tumor resection. Unsorted whole RNA samples from tumor, nontumor lung or frozen PBMC were sequenced. These data belong to a study of spatial heterogeneity in lung cancer. Across the whole study: Within raw reads, each unique TCR and UMI combination appeared on average more than ten times.

Study-wide results and caveats: Resection saw ubiquitous expanded tumor TCRs appear in blood more than follow-up did.

Per the germline V gene, CDR1 is DFQATT and CDR2 is SNEGSKA (reference sequence). V shed 5 bases, J shed 5 bases, and the junction held 6 bases outside the gene matches. The CDR3 runs 13 residues. The library protocol tagged each TCR cDNA with a unique molecular identifier. TCRdb reprocessed the 5' RACE reads with MiXCR, giving one entry per CDR3 protein. The sample holds more than 65,000 distinct CDR3 sequences; approximately 12% are singletons and the top ten take roughly 4.2%. This chain connects TRBV20-1 to TRBJ1-1; 9 bases match TRBD1. The material was PBMCs, obtained at surgery. The origin of this receptor is a male donor with early-stage non-small cell lung cancer. CDR3 amino acids: CSAAQGASTEAFF. The CDR3 nucleotides are TGCAGTGCTGCACAGGGGGCATCGACTGAAGCTTTCTTT.